The next 3 T cell receptor beta chains were all read from a single sample in a study of blood T cell repertoires in COVID-19. The data were produced by immunoSEQ multiplex PCR, yet TCRdb's version contains in-frame clones alone and is incomplete. Counted here are approximately 230,000 clones, 80% to 90% occurring once; the ten biggest clones make up 2.2%. The sample was peripheral blood. The receptors derive from a man younger than 40 who had recovered from COVID-19.

This clone was found a few times. The V gene is TRBV6-5, the J gene TRBJ1-5, with TRBD1 identical over 12 bases. The CDR3 loop spans 15 amino acids. The V gene's germline CDR1 is MNHEY and CDR2 SVGAGI. Trimming took 7 bases from V and 5 from J; bases not matched to a gene: 6. The CDR3 loop is CASMTRDRGHQPQHF. DNA of the CDR3: TGTGCCAGCATGACTCGGGACAGGGGGCATCAGCCCCAGCATTTT.

This clone was seen repeatedly, ten times or more. The J gene is TRBJ1-5, the V gene TRBV9; 8 bases map to TRBD1. The CDR3 sequence is 16 residues long. V was pared by 3 bases and J by 0 bases, with 5 bases of the junction left unmatched. Germline CDR1 is SGDLS and CDR2 is YYNGEE. Here the CDR3 reads CASSARTGYSNQPQHF. DNA for the CDR3: TGTGCCAGCAGCGCCCGGACAGGGTATAGCAATCAGCCCCAGCATTTT. Full variable domain (remainder filled in from reference TRBV9 and TRBJ1-5): DSGVTQTPKHLITATGQRVTLRCSPRSGDLSVYWYQQSLDQGLQFLIQYYNGEERAKGNILERFSAQQFPDLHSELNLSSLELGDSALYFCASSARTGYSNQPQHFGDGTRLSIL.

V usage is TRBV5-4 and J usage is TRBJ2-5, with 15 bases aligning to TRBD2. V lost 4 bases and J lost 4; bases outside the gene matches: 5. Germline-derived CDR1 and CDR2 are SGHNT and YYREEE (reference sequence). The CDR3 covers 16 residues. CDR3 amino acids: CASSPRTSGGAETQYF. The CDR3 bases are TGTGCCAGCAGCCCCCGGACTAGCGGGGGGGCAGAGACCCAGTACTTC.